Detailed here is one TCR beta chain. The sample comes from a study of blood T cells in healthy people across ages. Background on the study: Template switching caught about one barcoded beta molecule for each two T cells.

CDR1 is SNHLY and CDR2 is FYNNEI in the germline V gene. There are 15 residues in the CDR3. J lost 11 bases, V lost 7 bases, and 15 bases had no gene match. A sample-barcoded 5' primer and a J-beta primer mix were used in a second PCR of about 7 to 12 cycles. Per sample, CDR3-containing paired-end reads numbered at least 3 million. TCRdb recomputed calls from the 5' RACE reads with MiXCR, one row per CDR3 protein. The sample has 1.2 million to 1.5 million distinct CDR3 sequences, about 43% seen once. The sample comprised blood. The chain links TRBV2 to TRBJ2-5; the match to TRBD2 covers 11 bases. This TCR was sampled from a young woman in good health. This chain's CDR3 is CASTDLLAGGNEQYF. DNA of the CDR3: TGTGCCAGCACGGACCTCCTAGCGGGGGGCAATGAGCAGTACTTC.